Listed below are T cell receptor beta chains from one sample, sequenced in a study of blood T cells in healthy people across ages. One entry per CDR3 protein results from TCRdb running MiXCR on the 5' RACE reads. The sample has roughly 1 million distinct CDR3 sequences, 25% seen once. The data were also submitted as part of a second study, on T cells of mothers and their children.

The sample was blood. The receptors come from a girl under 10 years old in good health. The CDR3 runs from the conserved cysteine through the conserved F or W. Fields, in order: CDR3 DNA, CDR3 protein, CDR3 length, J gene, D gene, V gene, clone size. A D gene is named only where the DNA matches it firmly. Only some rows state a clone size, as once, few, many or a class for expanded clones.

TGCGCCAGCAGCCAAGAACAGGGTTTCTCCTCTGGGGCCAACGTCCTGACTTTC,CASSQEQGFSSGANVLTF,18,TRBJ2-6,-,TRBV4-1,few
TGCAGCGTTTTAGGGGTGGTCGAGCAGTACTTC,CSVLGVVEQYF,11,TRBJ2-7,-,TRBV29-1,few
TGTGCCAGCATCACCGGGACAGACAAGGGGACCAACTATGGCTACACCTTC,CASITGTDKGTNYGYTF,17,TRBJ1-2,TRBD1,TRBV12-3/TRBV12-4,few
TGCAGTGCTAGAGTTTATGGCGGTCTAGCGGGAGAGACCCTAGCCAAAAACATTCAGTACTTC,CSARVYGGLAGETLAKNIQYF,21,TRBJ2-4,TRBD2,TRBV20-1,few
TGCAGTGCTAGAGATGGGGCGCGGGCGAGCTCCTACAATGAGCAGTTCTTC,CSARDGARASSYNEQFF,17,TRBJ2-1,-,TRBV20-1,-
TGTGCCATCAGTGAGTCATTGGCCGGAAATGAGCAGTTCTTC,CAISESLAGNEQFF,14,TRBJ2-1,-,TRBV10-3,few
TGCAGCGTTGCACAGTACATGAACACTGAAGCTTTCTTT,CSVAQYMNTEAFF,13,TRBJ1-1,-,TRBV29-1,-
TGCGCCAGCAGCCCGTCTAGCTCCAATCAGCCCCAGCATTTT,CASSPSSSNQPQHF,14,TRBJ1-5,-,TRBV5-1,few
TGTGCCAGCAGCTTAAGTCTTGGGGTAAGCGAGCAGTTCTTC,CASSLSLGVSEQFF,14,TRBJ2-1,-,TRBV7-9,-
TGTGCCAGCAGCTCGTCATATGGCTACACCTTC,CASSSSYGYTF,11,TRBJ1-2,-,TRBV12-3/TRBV12-4,many
TGTGCCAGCAGATCCAGCCCTCGAAACACTGAAGCTTTCTTT,CASRSSPRNTEAFF,14,TRBJ1-1,-,TRBV12-3/TRBV12-4,-
TGTGCCAGCTCGGGGACTCCGAACACCATATATTTT,CASSGTPNTIYF,12,TRBJ1-3,-,TRBV2,-
TGTGCCACCAGTCGGGAGCTGACTAGCGGGGAGGCGTGGGAGCAGTTCTTC,CATSRELTSGEAWEQFF,17,TRBJ2-1,TRBD2,TRBV15,-